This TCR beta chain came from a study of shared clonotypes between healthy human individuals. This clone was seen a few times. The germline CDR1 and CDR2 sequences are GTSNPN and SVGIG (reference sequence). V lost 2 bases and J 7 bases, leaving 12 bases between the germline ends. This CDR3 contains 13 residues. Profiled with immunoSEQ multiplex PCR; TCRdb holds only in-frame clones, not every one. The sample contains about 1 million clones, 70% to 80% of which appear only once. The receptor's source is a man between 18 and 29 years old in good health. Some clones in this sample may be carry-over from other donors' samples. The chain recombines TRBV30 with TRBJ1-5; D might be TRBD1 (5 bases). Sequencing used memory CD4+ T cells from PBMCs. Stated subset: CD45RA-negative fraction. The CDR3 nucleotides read TGTGCCTGGAGTCCCGACAGTCGGCAGCCCCAGCATTTT. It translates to CAWSPDSRQPQHF.